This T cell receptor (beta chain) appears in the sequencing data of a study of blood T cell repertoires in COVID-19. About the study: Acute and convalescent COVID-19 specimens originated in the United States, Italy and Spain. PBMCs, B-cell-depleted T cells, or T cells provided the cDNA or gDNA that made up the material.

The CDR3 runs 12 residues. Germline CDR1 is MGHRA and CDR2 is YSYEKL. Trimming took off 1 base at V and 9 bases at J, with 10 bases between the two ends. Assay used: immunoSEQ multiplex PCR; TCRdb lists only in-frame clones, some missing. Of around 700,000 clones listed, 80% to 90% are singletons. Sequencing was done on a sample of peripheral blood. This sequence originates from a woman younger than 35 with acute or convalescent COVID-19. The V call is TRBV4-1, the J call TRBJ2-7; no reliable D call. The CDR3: CASSQGSYGQYF. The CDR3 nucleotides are TGCGCCAGCAGCCAAGGGAGTTATGGGCAGTACTTC.